What follows describes a single T cell receptor beta chain. This entry belongs to a study of PD-L1 blockade in urothelial cancer. Study-wide context: In 2014 therapy began: atezolizumab 1,200 mg intravenously every 3 weeks.

Every PCR was spiked with synthetic TCR analog templates. Assay: immunoSEQ multiplex PCR; the TCRdb copy retains only in-frame clones and omits some. The table shows 70,000 or so clones, with approximately 88% occurring only once. Germline CDR1 is SGHTA and CDR2 is FQGNSA. The CDR3 sequence is 18 residues long. J lost 2 bases, V lost 0 bases, and 7 bases had no gene match. Sample: PBMCs, taken around atezolizumab (anti-PD-L1) treatment. This sequence was found in a man aged 55 to 70 with urothelial cancer. This sequence joins TRBV7-2 and TRBJ2-3, with 11 bases aligning to TRBD2. CDR3 bases: TGTGCCAGCAGCTTAGCGCATTATAGCGGGGGGGACACAGATACGCAGTATTTT. Translating gives CASSLAHYSGGDTDTQYF.